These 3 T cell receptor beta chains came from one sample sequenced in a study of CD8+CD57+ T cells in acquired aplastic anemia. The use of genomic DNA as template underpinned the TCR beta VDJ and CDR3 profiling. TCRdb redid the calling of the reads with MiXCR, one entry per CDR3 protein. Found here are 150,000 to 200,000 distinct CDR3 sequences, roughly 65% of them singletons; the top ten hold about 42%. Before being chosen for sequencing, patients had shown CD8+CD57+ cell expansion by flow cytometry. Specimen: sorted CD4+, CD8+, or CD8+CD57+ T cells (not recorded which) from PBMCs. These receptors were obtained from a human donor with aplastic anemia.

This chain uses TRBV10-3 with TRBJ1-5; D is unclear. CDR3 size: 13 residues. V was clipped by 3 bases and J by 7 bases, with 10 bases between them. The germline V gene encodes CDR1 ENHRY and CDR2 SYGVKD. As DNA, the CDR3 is TGTGCCATCAGTGAAGGCTTGGGGCAGCCCCAGCATTTT. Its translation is CAISEGLGQPQHF.

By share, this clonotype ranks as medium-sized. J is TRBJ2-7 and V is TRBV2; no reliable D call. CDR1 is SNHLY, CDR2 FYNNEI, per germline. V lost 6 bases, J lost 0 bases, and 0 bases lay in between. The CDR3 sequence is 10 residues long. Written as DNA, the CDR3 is TGTGCCAGCAGCTCCTACGAGCAGTACTTC. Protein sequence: CASSSYEQYF. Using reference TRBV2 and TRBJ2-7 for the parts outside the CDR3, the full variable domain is EPEVTQTPSHQVTQMGQEVILRCVPISNHLYFYWYRQILGQKVEFLVSFYNNEISEKSEIFDDQFSVERPDGSNFTLKIRSTKLEDSAMYFCASSSYEQYFGPGTRLTVT.

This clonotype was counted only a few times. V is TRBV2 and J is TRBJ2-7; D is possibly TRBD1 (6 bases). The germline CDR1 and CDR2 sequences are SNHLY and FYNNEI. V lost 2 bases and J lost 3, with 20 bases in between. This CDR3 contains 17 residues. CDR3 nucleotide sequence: TGTGCCAGCAGTGAAATGGGGTGGGCAGGGGATGACTACGAGCAGTACTTC. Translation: CASSEMGWAGDDYEQYF.